This T cell receptor (beta chain) was captured in a study of blood T cell repertoires in COVID-19. On the study more broadly: From the United States, Italy and Spain came samples of acute and convalescent COVID-19. PBMCs, B-cell-depleted T cells, or T cells were the source of the cDNA or gDNA that made up the material.

Profiled with immunoSEQ multiplex PCR; TCRdb holds only in-frame clones, not every one. The table has about 300,000 clones, about 90% seen once; the top ten hold 2.9%. Cohorts were assigned according to the clinical history that participants reported. Shortly before study entry, within 2 weeks, exposed participants had met a COVID-19 case. The CDR3 length is 11 residues. V lost 5 bases and J 10 bases, leaving 11 bases between the germline ends. CDR1 and CDR2 (germline): SGHVS, FQNEAQ. The TCR sequence derives from a woman aged 45-59 years who had been exposed to COVID-19. This chain links TRBV7-8 with TRBJ1-1; D uncertain. The sample taken for sequencing was PBMCs or T cells enriched from blood (not recorded which). CDR3 residues: CASSLPPGAFF. In DNA, the CDR3 is TGTGCCAGCAGCCTCCCCCCAGGAGCTTTCTTT. Full variable domain (rest looked up from reference TRBV7-8 and TRBJ1-1): GAGVSQSPRYKVAKRGQDVALRCDPISGHVSLFWYQQALGQGPEFLTYFQNEAQLDKSGLPSDRFFAERPEGSVSTLKIQRTQQEDSAVYLCASSLPPGAFFGQGTRLTVV.